Below, 14 T cell receptor beta chains from the same sample are listed, as sequenced in a study of control samples from healthy donors and cancer patients. Generated by immunoSEQ multiplex PCR, the TCRdb table keeps only in-frame clones and is missing some. Of about 130,000 clones listed, roughly 90% are singletons. The sequenced material came from blood. The receptors were gathered from a man between 18 and 35 years old in good health.

This chain links TRBV15 with TRBJ1-1; TRBD1 agrees at 7 bases. The junction had 17 bases not matched to a gene; V was cut back by 8 bases and J by 8 bases. The CDR3 length is 15 residues. CDR1 LNHNV and CDR2 YYDKDF come from the germline V gene (reference sequence). The CDR3 region is CATCVGLRGDSEAFF. As DNA, the CDR3 is TGTGCCACCTGTGTGGGACTTAGGGGGGACAGCGAAGCTTTCTTT.

V is TRBV5-4 and J is TRBJ2-2, with TRBD2 matching 8 bases. The CDR3 has 15 residues. The V gene's germline CDR1 is SGHNT and CDR2 YYREEE (reference sequence). J lost 5 bases, V lost 4 bases, and 7 bases had no gene match. The CDR3 nucleotides are TGTGCCAGCAGCCCCAGCGGGAGAAGTACCGGGGAGCTGTTTTTT. Translating gives CASSPSGRSTGELFF.

This clone was detected a few times. In DNA form, the CDR3 reads TGCGCCAGCAGGACTAGCGGGGTTGCCTCCTACGAGCAGTACTTC. It codes for CASRTSGVASYEQYF. The rearrangement joins TRBV5-1 to TRBJ2-7, with 11 bases fitting TRBD2. V lost 5 bases, J lost 0 bases, and 4 bases stayed unmatched. This CDR3 has 15 residues. Germline CDR1 reads SGHRS; CDR2 reads YFSETQ.

The rearrangement joins TRBV5-1 to TRBJ1-2, with a weak D call TRBD1 (5 bases). Trimming pared 7 bases from V and 5 bases from J, leaving 12 bases between. CDR1 is SGHRS, CDR2 YFSETQ, per germline. The CDR3 is 12 residues long. As DNA, the CDR3 is TGCGCCAGCTATGACAGATCTTATGGCTACACCTTC. Translating gives CASYDRSYGYTF.

This sequence joins TRBV29-1 and TRBJ2-7; 11 positions match TRBD2. The CDR3 totals 15 residues. The J segment lost 3 bases and the V segment lost 6 bases, leaving 10 bases of the junction unmatched. Germline V lookup: CDR1 SQVTM, CDR2 ANQGSEA. CDR3 sequence: CSVTPRLAGGYEQYF. In DNA form, the CDR3 reads TGCAGCGTCACCCCCCGGCTAGCGGGAGGCTACGAGCAGTACTTC.

This clone was detected once. The chain has TRBV20-1 and TRBJ2-7; the D is unclear. The length of the CDR3 is 10 residues. Germline loops: CDR1 DFQATT, CDR2 SNEGSKA (reference sequence). V was clipped by 7 bases and J by 3 bases, with 7 bases between them. CDR3 coding DNA: TGCAGTGGAGGTGACTACGAGCAGTACTTC. Its translation: CSGGDYEQYF.

This clone came up once. DNA for the CDR3: TGTGCCACCGGGGCTACATACACAGATACGCAGTATTTT. It specifies CATGATYTDTQYF. The chain joins TRBV19 to TRBJ2-3; tentatively, D is TRBD1 or TRBD2 (5 bases each). CDR3 length: 13 amino acids. In germline, CDR1 is LNHDA, CDR2 SQIVND (reference sequence). V shed 10 bases and J shed 2 bases, with 13 bases lying between them.

The chain is built from TRBV27 and TRBJ2-1; 9 positions match TRBD1. Germline V lookup: CDR1 MNHEY, CDR2 SMNVEV (reference sequence). The CDR3 has 16 residues. Germline trimming cut 3 bases from V and 5 bases from J; bases unmatched to any gene: 8. CDR3 amino acids: CASSFHGTGKNNEQFF. CDR3 in DNA: TGTGCCAGCAGTTTCCACGGGACAGGGAAAAACAATGAGCAGTTCTTC.

This sequence joins TRBV5-4 and TRBJ1-1; D is possibly TRBD1 (5 bases). CDR1 is SGHNT and CDR2 is YYREEE in the germline V gene (reference sequence). This CDR3 has 14 amino acids. V dropped 4 bases and J dropped 5 bases, with 15 bases sitting between them. The CDR3 DNA is TGTGCCAGCAGCAATCCGTTCGGGGGAACTGAAGCTTTCTTT. It codes for CASSNPFGGTEAFF.

The chain links TRBV7-3 to TRBJ2-7; tentative D call: TRBD2 (6 bases). This CDR3 has 14 amino acids. Germline CDR1 is SGHTA and CDR2 is FQGTGA. V was shortened by 4 bases and J by 3 bases, with 13 bases between the two germline ends. This chain's CDR3 is CASSSYGTDYEQYF. The CDR3 DNA sequence: TGTGCCAGCAGCTCTTACGGGACTGACTACGAGCAGTACTTC.

The chain carries TRBV27 and TRBJ1-6; TRBD1 aligns across 9 bases. The V and J ends lost 4 bases and 7 bases, in that order; junction bases with no gene match: 8. Looked up from germline, CDR1 is MNHEY and CDR2 is SMNVEV (reference sequence). The CDR3 runs to 16 residues. CDR3 protein: CASSYFWDRVNSPLHF. DNA for the CDR3: TGTGCCAGCAGTTACTTCTGGGACAGGGTGAATTCACCCCTCCACTTT.

The chain employs TRBV5-1 and TRBJ2-4; D may be TRBD1 (6 bases). Germline V lookup: CDR1 SGHRS, CDR2 YFSETQ. This CDR3 contains 12 residues. Trimming removed 1 base from V and 7 bases from J, with 6 bases in between. Written as DNA, the CDR3 is TGCGCCAGCAGCTTGCAGGGGAACATTCAGTACTTC. Translation: CASSLQGNIQYF.

The genes are TRBV18 and TRBJ1-2; 7 positions agree with TRBD1. The germline V gene encodes CDR1 KGHSH and CDR2 LQKENI. This CDR3 comprises 17 residues. V lost 6 bases and J lost 7; bases outside the gene matches: 20. CDR3 in amino acids: CASSLGQASRGGSGYTF. CDR3 DNA sequence: TGTGCCAGCTCCCTTGGACAGGCCTCCCGGGGGGGGAGTGGCTACACCTTC.

This clone appeared a single time. The rearrangement joins TRBV29-1 to TRBJ2-2; D is ambiguous. Germline CDR1 is SQVTM and CDR2 is ANQGSEA. The CDR3 sequence is 13 residues long. V gave up 2 bases and J gave up 6 bases, with 10 bases separating them. The CDR3 nucleotides are TGCAGCGTTGAACTGGTGAAGCCCGGGGAGCTGTTTTTT. Protein sequence: CSVELVKPGELFF.